This TCR beta chain was sequenced in a study of T cell clusters in autoimmune cytopenias. Study-wide context: Healthy control donors averaged 56 years of age, with a median of around 60 years.

General observations from the study: TRB repertoire shifts in secondary cytopenia and chronic lymphocytic leukemia mostly reflected lymphoma, not autoimmunity.

TRB amplification used approximately 270 ng of peripheral blood genomic DNA. The CDR3 extends over 15 amino acids. Germline assignment: CDR1 LNHDA and CDR2 SQIVND (reference sequence). One tube held mixed TRB-A and TRB-B primer pools for touch-down PCR. TCRdb re-called the multiplex PCR reads and gives one entry per CDR3 protein, without DNA. The sample totals 12,000 or so distinct CDR3 sequences; its top ten clones hold roughly a quarter. Turning to this clonotype: Its antigen is unidentified.

The same sample was also studied in work on T cell repertoires in aging, cancer and after chemotherapy.

The chain has TRBV19 and TRBJ2-1; the D call of TRBD1 rests on TCRdb alone, since no DNA is present to check it. This clonotype was obtained from a human donor in good health. Sequencing was carried out using peripheral blood. The CDR3: CASSNRGTSYNEQFF.